Listed below are T cell receptor beta chains from one sample, sequenced in a study of blood T cell repertoires in COVID-19. This table comes from immunoSEQ multiplex PCR, and its TCRdb copy is limited to in-frame clones, with some not included. In the table there are approximately 320,000 clones, roughly 90% of which are singletons. The sequencing sample was made of PBMCs or T cells enriched from blood (not recorded which). All receptors derive from a woman aged 18-35 years who had recovered from COVID-19. The CDR3 runs from the conserved cysteine through the conserved F or W. The order of the fields is V gene, J gene, D gene, clone size, CDR3 protein, CDR3 DNA. The D gene is left open where the match is weak. Some rows have no size entry. The others give once, few or many, or a class for an expanded clone.

>TRBV5-1|TRBJ2-1|TRBD2|few
CASNGAGGYSYNEQFF
TGCGCCAGCAATGGGGCGGGGGGGTACTCCTACAATGAGCAGTTCTTC
>TRBV5-4|TRBJ2-7|-|-
CASSLVGGGGTYEQYF
TGTGCCAGCAGCTTGGTCGGGGGTGGAGGGACCTACGAGCAGTACTTC
>TRBV6-2/TRBV6-3|TRBJ2-5|-|-
CASSYAGTPIAQYF
TGTGCCAGCAGTTACGCAGGGACTCCTATTGCCCAGTACTTC
>TRBV4-1|TRBJ2-3|TRBD1|once
CASSQSPGQGTDTQYF
TGCGCCAGCAGCCAATCCCCGGGACAGGGAACAGATACGCAGTATTTT
>TRBV24-1|TRBJ2-1|TRBD2|-
CATSWWSGRAYNEQFF
TGTGCCACCAGTTGGTGGAGCGGGAGGGCCTACAATGAGCAGTTCTTC
>TRBV25-1|TRBJ2-2|TRBD1|-
CASGRDRGHPGELFF
TGTGCCAGCGGCCGCGACAGGGGTCATCCCGGGGAGCTGTTTTTT
>TRBV7-9|TRBJ1-1|-|-
CASSLDVGTTHESFF
TGTGCCAGCAGCTTAGACGTAGGGACAACCCATGAGAGTTTCTTT
>TRBV2|TRBJ2-7|-|-
CASEEGVTYEQYF
TGTGCCAGCGAGGAGGGCGTGACCTACGAGCAGTACTTC
>TRBV4-3|TRBJ2-3|-|once
CASSQVSGSTDTQYF
TGCGCCAGCAGCCAAGTCTCGGGATCCACAGATACGCAGTATTTT
>TRBV6-5|TRBJ2-7|-|-
CASSYTTGSYEQYF
TGTGCCAGCAGTTACACCACGGGCTCCTACGAGCAGTACTTC
>TRBV27|TRBJ2-1|-|-
CASSAQGSYNEQFF
TGTGCCAGCAGTGCCCAGGGGTCCTACAATGAGCAGTTCTTC
>TRBV13|TRBJ2-3|TRBD2|-
CASSFGGGITDTQYF
TGTGCCAGCAGCTTTGGCGGGGGGATAACAGATACGCAGTATTTT
>TRBV4-3|TRBJ1-3|-|-
CASSQEAGLRNTIYF
TGCGCCAGCAGCCAAGAGGCGGGACTTCGAAACACCATATATTTT
>TRBV15|TRBJ1-5|TRBD1|-
CATSRGAGGRGNQPQHF
TGTGCCACCAGCAGAGGGGCAGGGGGCCGAGGCAATCAGCCCCAGCATTTT
>TRBV6-4|TRBJ2-5|-|-
CASSEYAEETQYF
TGTGCCAGCAGTGAATATGCGGAGGAGACCCAGTACTTC
>TRBV7-3|TRBJ2-3|TRBD1|-
CASSLMGQGSTDTQYF
TGTGCCAGCAGCTTAATGGGACAGGGGAGCACAGATACGCAGTATTTT
>TRBV5-1|TRBJ1-2|-|-
CASSLGRNYGYTF
TGCGCCAGCAGCTTGGGGAGGAACTATGGCTACACCTTC
>TRBV1|TRBJ2-7|-|-
CTSSQAEGIASYEQYF
TGCACCAGCAGCCAAGCGGAGGGGATCGCGTCCTACGAGCAGTACTTC
>TRBV5-4|TRBJ2-7|-|-
CASSSGPTDRSYEQYF
TGTGCCAGCAGCTCAGGCCCCACGGATCGAAGCTACGAGCAGTACTTC
>TRBV19|TRBJ1-1|TRBD1|once
CASIVRDRGSEAFF
TGTGCCAGTATCGTCCGGGACAGAGGTTCCGAAGCTTTCTTT
>TRBV28|TRBJ1-2|TRBD1|-
CASSFGTEYYGYTF
TGTGCCAGCAGTTTTGGGACAGAGTACTATGGCTACACCTTC
>TRBV20-1|TRBJ2-3|-|-
CSAASTDTQYF
TGCAGTGCAGCTAGCACAGATACGCAGTATTTT
>TRBV18|TRBJ2-2|-|few
CASSTGQFSGTGELFF
TGTGCCAGCTCAACGGGACAATTTTCTGGGACCGGGGAGCTGTTTTTT
>TRBV10-1|TRBJ2-3|TRBD1|-
CASSESDRGSTDTQYF
TGCGCCAGCAGTGAGTCGGACAGGGGAAGCACAGATACGCAGTATTTT
>TRBV27|TRBJ2-3|-|-
CASSLSPHRGVTQYF
TGTGCCAGCAGTTTATCCCCTCACCGCGGCGTTACGCAGTATTTT
>TRBV2|TRBJ1-6|TRBD1|-
CASTDRGGNSPLHF
TGTGCCAGCACCGACAGGGGCGGCAATTCACCCCTCCACTTT
>TRBV5-1|TRBJ1-2|-|-
CASSLYRAQDYGYTF
TGCGCCAGCAGCTTGTACAGGGCTCAGGACTATGGCTACACCTTC
>TRBV6-2/TRBV6-3|TRBJ1-2|-|-
CASSIARGNYGYTF
TGTGCCAGCAGTATTGCCAGGGGTAACTATGGCTACACCTTC
>TRBV19|TRBJ1-5|-|-
CASSIDREGNQPQHF
TGTGCCAGTAGTATAGATCGGGAGGGCAATCAGCCCCAGCATTTT
>TRBV6-1|TRBJ1-2|TRBD1|-
CASSVGQGMGYTF
TGTGCCAGCAGTGTAGGACAGGGTATGGGCTACACCTTC
>TRBV27|TRBJ1-1|TRBD1|-
CATPGTENTEAFF
TGTGCCACCCCCGGGACAGAGAACACTGAAGCTTTCTTT
>TRBV5-4|TRBJ1-2|-|-
CASSSARTRGYGYTF
TGTGCCAGCAGTTCTGCTCGGACAAGGGGGTATGGCTACACCTTC
>TRBV6-6|TRBJ2-1|-|-
CASQDGVAEGDNEQFF
TGTGCCAGCCAAGATGGAGTGGCAGAAGGGGACAATGAGCAGTTCTTC
>TRBV28|TRBJ2-7|TRBD2|-
CASGAGITAGGYEQYF
TGTGCCAGCGGAGCGGGGATTACAGCGGGGGGCTACGAGCAGTACTTC
>TRBV28|TRBJ1-1|-|-
CASKRLTETNTEAFF
TGTGCCAGCAAAAGATTGACAGAGACGAACACTGAAGCTTTCTTT
>TRBV18|TRBJ2-5|-|-
CASSTTGRTETQYF
TGTGCCAGCTCAACTACAGGGCGCACAGAGACCCAGTACTTC
>TRBV27|TRBJ2-7|TRBD2|-
CASSSATSGSGYEQYF
TGTGCCAGCAGTTCCGCGACTAGCGGGAGCGGCTACGAGCAGTACTTC
>TRBV3-1/TRBV3-2|TRBJ1-2|-|-
CASSQDRAGPSYF
TGTGCCAGCAGCCAAGATCGAGCGGGGCCCTCGTACTTC
>TRBV2|TRBJ2-7|TRBD1|once
CASERDRDRYEQYF
TGTGCCAGCGAGAGGGACAGGGACAGGTACGAGCAGTACTTC
>TRBV28|TRBJ2-7|-|-
CAAATRGPPYEQYF
TGTGCCGCAGCTACGCGGGGGCCTCCCTACGAGCAGTACTTC
>TRBV3-1/TRBV3-2|TRBJ1-1|-|-
CASSMTGNTEAFF
TGTGCCAGCAGCATGACAGGTAACACTGAAGCTTTCTTT
>TRBV4-1|TRBJ2-1|TRBD2|-
CASSPSIGTSGYNEQFF
TGCGCCAGCAGCCCTTCTATCGGGACTAGCGGTTACAATGAGCAGTTCTTC
>TRBV11-2|TRBJ2-1|TRBD1|-
CASSFTGTGTYNEQFF
TGTGCCAGCAGCTTCACCGGGACAGGGACGTACAATGAGCAGTTCTTC
>TRBV19|TRBJ2-7|-|few
CASTVRLGPSYEQYF
TGTGCCAGTACGGTGCGACTAGGTCCATCCTACGAGCAGTACTTC
>TRBV27|TRBJ1-1|TRBD1|-
CASGDRVAEAFF
TGTGCCAGCGGGGACAGGGTAGCTGAAGCTTTCTTT
>TRBV28|TRBJ1-3|-|-
CASSSTVKNTIYF
TGTGCCAGCAGTTCCACGGTAAAAAACACCATATATTTT
>TRBV28|TRBJ1-1|-|-
CASSPWFQGRTEAFF
TGTGCCAGCAGTCCATGGTTTCAAGGGAGGACTGAAGCTTTCTTT
>TRBV5-4|TRBJ2-7|-|-
CASSLRDNSYEQYF
TGTGCCAGCAGCTTGCGGGACAACTCCTACGAGCAGTACTTC
>TRBV28|TRBJ1-2|-|-
CASSYTFYGYTF
TGTGCCAGCAGTTATACATTCTATGGCTACACCTTC
>TRBV6-5|TRBJ1-2|TRBD1|-
CASSRGQEHGYTF
TGTGCCAGCAGTCGCGGACAGGAACATGGCTACACCTTC
>TRBV5-4|TRBJ1-2|TRBD1|-
CASSLTGDYGYTF
TGTGCCAGCAGCTTGACAGGGGACTATGGCTACACCTTC
>TRBV10-3|TRBJ1-1|-|-
CAISPNQDTEAFF
TGTGCCATCAGTCCTAATCAGGACACTGAAGCTTTCTTT
>TRBV18|TRBJ2-7|TRBD1|-
CASAQGQTYEQYF
TGTGCCAGCGCGCAGGGACAGACCTACGAGCAGTACTTC